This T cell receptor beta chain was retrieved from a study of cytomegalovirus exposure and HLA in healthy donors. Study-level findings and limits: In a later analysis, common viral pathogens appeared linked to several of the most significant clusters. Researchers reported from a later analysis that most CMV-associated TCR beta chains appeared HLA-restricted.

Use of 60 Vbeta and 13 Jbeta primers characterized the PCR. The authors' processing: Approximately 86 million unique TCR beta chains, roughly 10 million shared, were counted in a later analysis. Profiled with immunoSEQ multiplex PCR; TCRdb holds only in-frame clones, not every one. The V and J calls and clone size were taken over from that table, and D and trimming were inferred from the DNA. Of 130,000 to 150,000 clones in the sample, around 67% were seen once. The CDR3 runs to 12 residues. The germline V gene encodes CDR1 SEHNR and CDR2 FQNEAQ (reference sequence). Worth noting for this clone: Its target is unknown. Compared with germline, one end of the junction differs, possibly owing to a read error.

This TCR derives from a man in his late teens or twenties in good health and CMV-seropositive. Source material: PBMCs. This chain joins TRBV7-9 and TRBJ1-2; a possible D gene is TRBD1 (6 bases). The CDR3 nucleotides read TGTTCCAGCAGCGGAACAGGGTATGGCTACACCTTC. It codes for CSSSGTGYGYTF.